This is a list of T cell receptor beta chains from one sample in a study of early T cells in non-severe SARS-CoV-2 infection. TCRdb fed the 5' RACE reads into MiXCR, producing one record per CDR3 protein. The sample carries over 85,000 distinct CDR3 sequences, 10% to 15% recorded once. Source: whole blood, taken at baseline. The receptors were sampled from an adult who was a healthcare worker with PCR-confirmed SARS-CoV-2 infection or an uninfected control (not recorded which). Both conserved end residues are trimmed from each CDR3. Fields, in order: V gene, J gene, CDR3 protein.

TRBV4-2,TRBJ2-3,ASSQDWMGQGALSTDTQY
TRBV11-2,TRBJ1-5,ASSSDRDQPQH
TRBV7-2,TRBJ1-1,ASSLGRMNTEAF
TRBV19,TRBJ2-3,ASIGRDSLTDTQY
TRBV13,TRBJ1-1,ASSFRVGTEAF
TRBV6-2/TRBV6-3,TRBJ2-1,ASSFGSGRVSMYEQF
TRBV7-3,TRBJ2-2,ASSRTSGSTGELF
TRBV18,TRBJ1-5,ASSQDRVQPQH
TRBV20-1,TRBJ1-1,SANSDSVNTEAF
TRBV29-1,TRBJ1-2,SVDIGSGYT
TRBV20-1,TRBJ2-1,SAPTARVKYNEQF
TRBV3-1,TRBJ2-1,ASRDFSYNEQF
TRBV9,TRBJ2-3,ASNWQDTDTQY
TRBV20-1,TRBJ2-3,SAPDRGTDTQY
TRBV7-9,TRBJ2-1,ASSPIWREGVSYNEQF
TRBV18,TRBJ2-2,ASSPLGLPANTGELF
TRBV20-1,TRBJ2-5,SAPKRGAPQETQY
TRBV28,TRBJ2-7,ASSLGGDRGYEQY
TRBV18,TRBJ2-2,ASSPDRQNTGELF
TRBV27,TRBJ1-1,ASSLWGGDTEAF
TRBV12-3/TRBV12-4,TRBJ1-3,ASSPAGTGNTIY
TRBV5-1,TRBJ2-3,ASSPHRDYRTDTQY
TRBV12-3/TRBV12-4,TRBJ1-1,ASSAGGNTEAF
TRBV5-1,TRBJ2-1,ASSFAVSYNEQF
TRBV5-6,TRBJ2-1,ASSFKVTLREQF
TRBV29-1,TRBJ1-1,SVQDRGYTEAF
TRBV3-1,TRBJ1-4,ASSFNGQGHEKLF
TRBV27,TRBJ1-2,ASSAGTRPPNYGYT
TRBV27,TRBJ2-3,ASSPPTSGTSTDTQY
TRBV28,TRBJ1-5,VSSLGFSQH
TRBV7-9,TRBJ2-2,ASSLETGPLGDTGELF
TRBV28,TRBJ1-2,ASSFSTAGSYT
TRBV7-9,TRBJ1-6,ASSASNSPLH
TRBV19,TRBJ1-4,ASNSATEFNEKLF
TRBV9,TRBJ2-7,ASGRGEAYEQY
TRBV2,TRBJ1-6,ASIDVGSPLH
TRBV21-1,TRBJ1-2,ASSKVAGPT
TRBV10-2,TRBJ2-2,ASSRTDRNTGELF
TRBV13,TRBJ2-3,ASSPRLAGFPAGGTDTQY
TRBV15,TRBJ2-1,ATNSANEQF
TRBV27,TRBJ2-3,ASRTRADTQY
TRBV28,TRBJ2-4,ASSLPPSYIQY
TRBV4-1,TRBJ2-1,ASSQIPGARGEQF
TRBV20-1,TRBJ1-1,SARDLRGSRNTEAF
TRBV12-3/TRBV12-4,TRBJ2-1,ASSYGGSSYNEQF
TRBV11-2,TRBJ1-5,ASSSQTSNGVNQPQH
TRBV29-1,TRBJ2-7,SVEYRGSSYEQY
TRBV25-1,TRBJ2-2,ASSSTTPAGGPETGELF
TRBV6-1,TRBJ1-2,ASSGQLYGYT
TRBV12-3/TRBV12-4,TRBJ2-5,ASSLSGTQY
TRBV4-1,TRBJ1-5,ASSQREQSNQPQH
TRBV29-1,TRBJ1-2,SVAPGDYGYT
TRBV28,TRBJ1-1,ASWNRNTEAF
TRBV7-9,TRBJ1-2,ASSLGRDRVSRYGYT
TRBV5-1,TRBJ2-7,ASSPGTGNYEQY
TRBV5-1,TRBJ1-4,ASSVDNEKLF
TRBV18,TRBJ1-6,ASSPPGPLNNLIYSPLH